The text below deals with one T cell receptor beta chain. The treatment is: some 20 received Ad26.COV2.S at low or high dose, single or two shots; 5 received placebo; per-sample allocation not given. Following the first vaccine or placebo injection, samples were taken on day 63. The data were produced by immunoSEQ multiplex PCR, yet TCRdb's version contains in-frame clones alone and is incomplete. The sample records a few hundred thousand clones, roughly 90% being singletons. This sample stems from a study of Ad26.COV2.S vaccination and SARS-CoV-2 variants. The CDR3 covers 15 residues. Germline V gene sequence: CDR1 SGHRS, CDR2 YFSETQ. J was trimmed by 2 bases and V by 1 base; bases with no gene match: 4.

V gene TRBV5-1 combines with J gene TRBJ2-5; the match to TRBD2 covers 8 bases. The TCR comes from a person aged 18 to 65 who received the Ad26.COV2.S COVID-19 vaccine or a placebo. The sequencing here drew on peripheral blood, taken in a trial of Ad26.COV2.S vaccine versus placebo. CDR3 residues: CASSLRAGAQETQYF. The CDR3 DNA reads as TGCGCCAGCAGCTTGAGAGCGGGGGCTCAAGAGACCCAGTACTTC.